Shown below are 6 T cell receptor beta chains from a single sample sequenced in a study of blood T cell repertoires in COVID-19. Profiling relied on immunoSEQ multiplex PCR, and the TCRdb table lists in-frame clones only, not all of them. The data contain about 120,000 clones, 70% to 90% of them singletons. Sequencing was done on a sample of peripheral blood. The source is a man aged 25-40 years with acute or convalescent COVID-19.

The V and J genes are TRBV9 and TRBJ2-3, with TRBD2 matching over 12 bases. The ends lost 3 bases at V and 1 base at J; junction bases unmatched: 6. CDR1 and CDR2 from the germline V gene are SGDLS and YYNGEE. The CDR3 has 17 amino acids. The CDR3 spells CASSARTSGVRTDTQYF. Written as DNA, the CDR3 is TGTGCCAGCAGCGCCCGGACTAGCGGGGTCCGCACAGATACGCAGTATTTT.

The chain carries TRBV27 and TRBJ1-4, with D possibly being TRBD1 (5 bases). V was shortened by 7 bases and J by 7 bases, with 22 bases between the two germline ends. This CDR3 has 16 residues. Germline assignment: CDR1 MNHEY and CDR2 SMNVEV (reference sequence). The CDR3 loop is CASKAYGPGSGEKLFF. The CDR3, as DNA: TGTGCCAGCAAAGCTTACGGGCCAGGGTCAGGTGAAAAACTGTTTTTT. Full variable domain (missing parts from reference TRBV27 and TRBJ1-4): EAQVTQNPRYLITVTGKKLTVTCSQNMNHEYMSWYRQDPGLGLRQIYYSMNVEVTDKGDVPEGYKVSRKEKRNFPLILESPSPNQTSLYFCASKAYGPGSGEKLFFGSGTQLSVL.

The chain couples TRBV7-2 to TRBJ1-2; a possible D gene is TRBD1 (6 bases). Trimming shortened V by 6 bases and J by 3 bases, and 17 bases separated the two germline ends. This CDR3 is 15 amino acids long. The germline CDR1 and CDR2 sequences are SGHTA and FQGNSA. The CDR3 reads CASSGQGRGYYGYTF. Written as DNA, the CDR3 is TGTGCCAGCAGTGGCCAGGGCAGGGGCTACTATGGCTACACCTTC.

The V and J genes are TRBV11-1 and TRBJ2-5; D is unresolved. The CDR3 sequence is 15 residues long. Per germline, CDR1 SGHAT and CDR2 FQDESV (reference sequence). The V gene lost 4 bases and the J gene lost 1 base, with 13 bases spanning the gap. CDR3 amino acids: CASSSARLRQETQYF. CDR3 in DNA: TGTGCCAGCAGCTCCGCCCGATTGCGCCAAGAGACCCAGTACTTC.

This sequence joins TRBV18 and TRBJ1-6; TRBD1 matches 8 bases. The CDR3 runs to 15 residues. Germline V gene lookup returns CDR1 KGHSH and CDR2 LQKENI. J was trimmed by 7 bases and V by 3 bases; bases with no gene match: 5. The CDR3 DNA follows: TGTGCCAGCTCACCTTCCGGACAGGGCAATTCACCCCTCCACTTT. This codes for CASSPSGQGNSPLHF.

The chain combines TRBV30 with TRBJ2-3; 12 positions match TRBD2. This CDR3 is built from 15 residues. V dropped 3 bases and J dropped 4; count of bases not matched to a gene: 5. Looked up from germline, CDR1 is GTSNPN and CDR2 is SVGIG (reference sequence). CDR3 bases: TGTGCCTGGAGCCTAGCGGGGGGGCTCGCAGATACGCAGTATTTT. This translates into CAWSLAGGLADTQYF.